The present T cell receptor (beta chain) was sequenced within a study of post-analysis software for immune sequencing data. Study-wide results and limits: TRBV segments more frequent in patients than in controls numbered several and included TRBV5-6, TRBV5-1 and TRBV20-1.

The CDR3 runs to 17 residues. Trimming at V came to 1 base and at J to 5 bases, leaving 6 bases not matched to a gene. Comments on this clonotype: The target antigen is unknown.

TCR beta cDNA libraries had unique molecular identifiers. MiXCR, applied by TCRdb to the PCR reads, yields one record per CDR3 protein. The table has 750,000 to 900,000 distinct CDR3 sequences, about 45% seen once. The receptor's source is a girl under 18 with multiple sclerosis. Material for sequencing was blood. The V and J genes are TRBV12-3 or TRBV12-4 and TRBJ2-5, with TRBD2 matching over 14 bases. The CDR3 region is CASSLDGTSGSGETQYF. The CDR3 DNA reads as TGTGCCAGCAGTTTAGATGGGACTAGCGGGAGTGGGGAGACCCAGTACTTC.